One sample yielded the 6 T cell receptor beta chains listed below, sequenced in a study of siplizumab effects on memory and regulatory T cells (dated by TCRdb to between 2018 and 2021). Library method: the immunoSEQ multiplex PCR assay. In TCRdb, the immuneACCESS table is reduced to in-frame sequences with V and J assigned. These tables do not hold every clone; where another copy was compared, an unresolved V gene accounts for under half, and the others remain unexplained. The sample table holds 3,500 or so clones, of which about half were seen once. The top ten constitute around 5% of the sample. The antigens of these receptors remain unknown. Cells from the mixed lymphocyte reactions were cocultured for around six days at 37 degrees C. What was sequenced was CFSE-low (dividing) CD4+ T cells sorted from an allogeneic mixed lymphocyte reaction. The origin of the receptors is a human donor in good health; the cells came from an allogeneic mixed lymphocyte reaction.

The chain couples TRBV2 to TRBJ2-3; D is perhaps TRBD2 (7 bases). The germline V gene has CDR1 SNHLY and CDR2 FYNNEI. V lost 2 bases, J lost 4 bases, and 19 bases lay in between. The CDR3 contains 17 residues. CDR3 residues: CASSELGGGAVADTQYF. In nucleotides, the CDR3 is TGTGCCAGCAGTGAATTAGGAGGGGGGGCCGTGGCAGATACGCAGTATTTT.

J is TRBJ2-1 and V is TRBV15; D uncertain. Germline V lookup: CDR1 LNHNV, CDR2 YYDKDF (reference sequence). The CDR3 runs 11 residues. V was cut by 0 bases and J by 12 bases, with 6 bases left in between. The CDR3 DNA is TGTGCCACCAGCAGAGAGACTCGGCAGTTCTTC. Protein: CATSRETRQFF.

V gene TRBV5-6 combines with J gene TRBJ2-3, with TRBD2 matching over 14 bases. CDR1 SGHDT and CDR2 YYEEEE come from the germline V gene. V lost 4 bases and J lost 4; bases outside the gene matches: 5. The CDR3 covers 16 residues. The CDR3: CASSETSGGAPDTQYF. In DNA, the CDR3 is TGTGCCAGCAGCGAGACTAGCGGGGGGGCCCCAGATACGCAGTATTTT.

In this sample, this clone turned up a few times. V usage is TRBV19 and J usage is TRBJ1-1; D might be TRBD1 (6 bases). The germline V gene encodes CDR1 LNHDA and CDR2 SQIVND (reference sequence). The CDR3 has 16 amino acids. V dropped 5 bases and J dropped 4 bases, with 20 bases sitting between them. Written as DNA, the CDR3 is TGTGCCAGTAGTGCGCCCCCGGGGGCGAGGGGCACTGAAGCTTTCTTT. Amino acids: CASSAPPGARGTEAFF.

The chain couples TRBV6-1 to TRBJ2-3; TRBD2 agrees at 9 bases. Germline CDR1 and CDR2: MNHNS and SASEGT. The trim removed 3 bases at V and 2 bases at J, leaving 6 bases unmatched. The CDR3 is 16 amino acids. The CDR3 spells CASSEGASGATDTQYF. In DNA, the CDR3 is TGTGCCAGCAGTGAGGGGGCTAGCGGGGCCACAGATACGCAGTATTTT.

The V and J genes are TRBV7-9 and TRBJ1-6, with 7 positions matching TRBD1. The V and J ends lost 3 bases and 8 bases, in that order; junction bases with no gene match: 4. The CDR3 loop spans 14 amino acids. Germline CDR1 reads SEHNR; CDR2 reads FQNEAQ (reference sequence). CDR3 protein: CASSLQQGYSPLHF. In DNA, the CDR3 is TGTGCCAGCAGCTTGCAACAGGGGTATTCACCCCTCCACTTT.